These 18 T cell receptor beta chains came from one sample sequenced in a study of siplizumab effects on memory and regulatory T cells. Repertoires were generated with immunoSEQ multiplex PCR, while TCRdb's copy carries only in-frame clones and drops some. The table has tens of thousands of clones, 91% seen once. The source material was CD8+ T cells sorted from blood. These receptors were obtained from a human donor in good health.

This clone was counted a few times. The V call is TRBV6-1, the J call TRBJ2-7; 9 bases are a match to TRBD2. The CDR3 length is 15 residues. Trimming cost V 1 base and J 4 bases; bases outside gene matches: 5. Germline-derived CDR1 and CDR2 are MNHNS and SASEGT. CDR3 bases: TGTGCCAGCAGTGAAGGGCCTAGCGGGATGTACGAGCAGTACTTC. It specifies CASSEGPSGMYEQYF.

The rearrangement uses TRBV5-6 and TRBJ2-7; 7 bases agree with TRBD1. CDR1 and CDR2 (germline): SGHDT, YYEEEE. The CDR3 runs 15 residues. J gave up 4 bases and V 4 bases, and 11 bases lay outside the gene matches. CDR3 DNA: TGTGCCAGCAGCCCAACCGGGACAGATCTTTACGAGCAGTACTTC. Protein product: CASSPTGTDLYEQYF.

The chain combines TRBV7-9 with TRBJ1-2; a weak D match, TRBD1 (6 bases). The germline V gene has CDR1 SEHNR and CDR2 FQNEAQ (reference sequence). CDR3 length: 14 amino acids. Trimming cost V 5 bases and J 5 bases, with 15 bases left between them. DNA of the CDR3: TGTGCCAGCAGCCAAGTACAGGGCGTATATGGCTACACCTTC. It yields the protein CASSQVQGVYGYTF. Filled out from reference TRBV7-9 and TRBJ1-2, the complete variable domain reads DTGVSQNPRHKITKRGQNVTFRCDPISEHNRLYWYRQTLGQGPEFLTYFQNEAQLEKSRLLSDRFSAERPKGSFSTLEIQRTEQGDSAMYLCASSQVQGVYGYTFGSGTRLTVV.

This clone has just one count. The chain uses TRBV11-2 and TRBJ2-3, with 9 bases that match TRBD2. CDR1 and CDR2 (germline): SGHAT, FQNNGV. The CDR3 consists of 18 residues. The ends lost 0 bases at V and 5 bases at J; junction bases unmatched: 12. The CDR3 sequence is CASSLDWRRGGAGDTQYF. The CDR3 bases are TGTGCCAGCAGCTTAGATTGGCGGCGCGGGGGGGCAGGAGATACGCAGTATTTT.

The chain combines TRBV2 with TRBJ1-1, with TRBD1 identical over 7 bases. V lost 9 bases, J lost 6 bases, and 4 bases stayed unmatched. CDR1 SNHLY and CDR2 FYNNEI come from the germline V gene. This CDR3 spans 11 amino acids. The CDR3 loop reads CARTRGAEAFF. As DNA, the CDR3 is TGTGCCAGGACCAGGGGGGCTGAAGCTTTCTTT.

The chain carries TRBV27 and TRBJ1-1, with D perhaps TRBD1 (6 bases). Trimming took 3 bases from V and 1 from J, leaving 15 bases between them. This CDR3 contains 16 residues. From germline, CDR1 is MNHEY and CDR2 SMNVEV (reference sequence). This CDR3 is CASSFIQGPSNTEAFF. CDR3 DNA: TGTGCCAGCAGTTTCATACAGGGCCCCTCGAACACTGAAGCTTTCTTT.

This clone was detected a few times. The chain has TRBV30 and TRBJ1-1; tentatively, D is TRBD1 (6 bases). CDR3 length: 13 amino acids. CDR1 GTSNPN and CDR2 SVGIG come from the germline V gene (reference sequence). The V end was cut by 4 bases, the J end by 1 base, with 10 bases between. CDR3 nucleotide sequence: TGTGCCTGGAAAGAACAGGGGAACACTGAAGCTTTCTTT. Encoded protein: CAWKEQGNTEAFF.

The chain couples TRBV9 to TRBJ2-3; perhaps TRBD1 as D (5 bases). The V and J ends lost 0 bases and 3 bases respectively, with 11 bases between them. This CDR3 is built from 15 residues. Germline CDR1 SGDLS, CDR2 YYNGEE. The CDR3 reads CASSVDQGFTDTQYF. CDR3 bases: TGTGCCAGCAGCGTAGATCAGGGATTTACAGATACGCAGTATTTT.

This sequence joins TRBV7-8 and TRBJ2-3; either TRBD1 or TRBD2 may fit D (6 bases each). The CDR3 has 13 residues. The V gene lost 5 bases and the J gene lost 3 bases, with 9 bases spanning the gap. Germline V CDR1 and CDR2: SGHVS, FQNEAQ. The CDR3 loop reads CASSGGPTDTQYF. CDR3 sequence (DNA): TGTGCCAGCAGCGGGGGGCCTACAGATACGCAGTATTTT. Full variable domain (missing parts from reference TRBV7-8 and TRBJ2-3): GAGVSQSPRYKVAKRGQDVALRCDPISGHVSLFWYQQALGQGPEFLTYFQNEAQLDKSGLPSDRFFAERPEGSVSTLKIQRTQQEDSAVYLCASSGGPTDTQYFGPGTRLTVL.

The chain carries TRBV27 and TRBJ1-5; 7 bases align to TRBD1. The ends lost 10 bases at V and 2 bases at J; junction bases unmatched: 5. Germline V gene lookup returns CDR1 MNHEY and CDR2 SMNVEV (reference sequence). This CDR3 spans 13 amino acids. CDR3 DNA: TGTGCCACAGGGGGGGTTGGCAATCAGCCCCAGCATTTT. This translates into CATGGVGNQPQHF.

DNA of the CDR3: TGCGCCAGCAGCTCGCCCGTGATGGATCCCTCTAACTATGGCTACACCTTC. It yields the protein CASSSPVMDPSNYGYTF. V usage is TRBV5-1 and J usage is TRBJ1-2; D gene uncertain. Trimming stripped 3 bases from V and 0 bases from J, with 18 bases between. There are 17 residues in the CDR3. From germline, CDR1 is SGHRS and CDR2 YFSETQ.

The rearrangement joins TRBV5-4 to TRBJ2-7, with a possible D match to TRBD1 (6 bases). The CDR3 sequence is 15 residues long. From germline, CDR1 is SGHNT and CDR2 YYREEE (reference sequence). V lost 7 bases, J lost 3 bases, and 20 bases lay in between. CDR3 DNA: TGTGCCAGCCGCCAATGGACAGTGGGGGTCTACGAGCAGTACTTC. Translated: CASRQWTVGVYEQYF.

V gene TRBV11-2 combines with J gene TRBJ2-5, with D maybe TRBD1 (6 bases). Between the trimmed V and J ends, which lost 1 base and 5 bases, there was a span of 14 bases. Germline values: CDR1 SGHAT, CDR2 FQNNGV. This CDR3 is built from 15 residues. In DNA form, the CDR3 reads TGTGCCAGCAGCTTAGCTGGGGGCTTCAGGGAGACCCAGTACTTC. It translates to CASSLAGGFRETQYF. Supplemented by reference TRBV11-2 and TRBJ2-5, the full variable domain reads EAGVAQSPRYKIIEKRQSVAFWCNPISGHATLYWYQQILGQGPKLLIQFQNNGVVDDSQLPKDRFSAERLKGVDSTLKIQPAKLEDSAVYLCASSLAGGFRETQYFGPGTRLLVL.

The CDR3 DNA follows: TGTGCCAGCAGCTTCCGGGACGGCAGCACAGATACGCAGTATTTT. Encoded protein: CASSFRDGSTDTQYF. The chain couples TRBV5-4 to TRBJ2-3, with D perhaps being TRBD1 or TRBD2 (5 bases each). This CDR3 has 15 residues. Germline V gene data show CDR1 as SGHNT and CDR2 as YYREEE (reference sequence). V was pared by 2 bases and J by 0 bases, with 10 bases between.

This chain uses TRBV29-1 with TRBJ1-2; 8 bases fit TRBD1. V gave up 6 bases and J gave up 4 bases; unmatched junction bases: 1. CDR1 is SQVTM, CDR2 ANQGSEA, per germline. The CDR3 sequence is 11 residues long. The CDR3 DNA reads TGCAGCGTGCAGGGGGCCTATGGCTACACCTTC. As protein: CSVQGAYGYTF.

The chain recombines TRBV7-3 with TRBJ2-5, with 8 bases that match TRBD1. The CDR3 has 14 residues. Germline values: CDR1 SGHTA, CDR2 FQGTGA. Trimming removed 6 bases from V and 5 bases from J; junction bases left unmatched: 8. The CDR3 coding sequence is TGTGCCAGCAGTTTGACAGGGGCAGGGGAGACCCAGTACTTC. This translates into CASSLTGAGETQYF.

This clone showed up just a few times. CDR3 protein: CAWSAWTGTEAFF. CDR3 in DNA: TGTGCCTGGAGTGCATGGACCGGGACTGAAGCTTTCTTT. This chain joins TRBV30 and TRBJ1-1, with unresolved D. Germline CDR1 is GTSNPN and CDR2 is SVGIG (reference sequence). The V end lost 1 base, the J end lost 5 bases, and 11 bases lay between the germline ends. The CDR3 totals 13 residues.

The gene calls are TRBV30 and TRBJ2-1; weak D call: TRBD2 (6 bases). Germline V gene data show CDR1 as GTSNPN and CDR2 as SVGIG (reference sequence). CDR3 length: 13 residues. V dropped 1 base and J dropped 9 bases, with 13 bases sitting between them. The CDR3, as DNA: TGTGCCTGGAGTGAAGGACTACCCACTGAGCAGTTCTTC. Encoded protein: CAWSEGLPTEQFF. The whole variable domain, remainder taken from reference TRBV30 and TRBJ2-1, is SQTIHQWPATLVQPVGSPLSLECTVEGTSNPNLYWYRQAAGRGLQLLFYSVGIGQISSEVPQNLSASRPQDRQFILSSKKLLLSDSGFYLCAWSEGLPTEQFFGPGTRLTVL.